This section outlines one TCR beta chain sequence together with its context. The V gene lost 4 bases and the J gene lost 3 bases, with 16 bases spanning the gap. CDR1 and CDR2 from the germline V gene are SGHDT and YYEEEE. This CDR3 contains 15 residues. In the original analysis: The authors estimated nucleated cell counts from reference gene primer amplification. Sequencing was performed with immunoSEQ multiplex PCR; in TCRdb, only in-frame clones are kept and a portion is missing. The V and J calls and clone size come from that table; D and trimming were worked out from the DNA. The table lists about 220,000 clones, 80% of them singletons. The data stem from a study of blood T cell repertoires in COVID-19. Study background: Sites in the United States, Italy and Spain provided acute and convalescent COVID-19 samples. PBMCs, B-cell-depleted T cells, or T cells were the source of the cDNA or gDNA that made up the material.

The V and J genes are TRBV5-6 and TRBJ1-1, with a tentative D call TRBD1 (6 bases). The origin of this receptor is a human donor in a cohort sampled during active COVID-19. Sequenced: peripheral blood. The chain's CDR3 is CASSPDRPPYTEAFF. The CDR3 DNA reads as TGTGCCAGCAGCCCGGACAGACCACCTTACACTGAAGCTTTCTTT.